A single sample is the source of the 10 T cell receptor beta chains below, sequenced in a study of T cells in Graves' hyperthyroidism and ophthalmopathy. From RNA transcripts, TCR beta CDR3 regions were amplified. A first-round RT-PCR of the TCR CDR3 used the HTBI primer set. TCRdb re-called the multiplex PCR reads through MiXCR, storing one row per CDR3 protein. This table has hundreds of thousands of distinct CDR3 sequences, about 20% appearing once. The material sequenced was blood. These receptors came from a man aged 30 to 45 with Graves' ophthalmopathy.

This clonotype was observed a handful of times. The rearrangement joins TRBV6-1 to TRBJ1-2; D gene ambiguous. This CDR3 has 14 residues. Trimming left V 7 bases short and J 4 bases short, with 16 bases between. Germline-derived CDR1 and CDR2 are MNHNS and SASEGT. The CDR3 sequence is CASTRRSGSYGYTF. CDR3 sequence (DNA): TGTGCCAGCACCCGAAGGAGCGGCTCCTATGGCTACACCTTC.

As concerns this clonotype: Just one base apart from a much larger clone, this may be a read error. The chain carries TRBV20-1 and TRBJ1-1; D might be TRBD1 (5 bases). Per the germline V gene, CDR1 is DFQATT and CDR2 is SNEGSKA (reference sequence). The ends were cut back, 3 bases at V and 2 bases at J, with 13 bases in the middle. The CDR3 contains 14 residues. Here the CDR3 DNA reads TGCAGTGCTAGCGGGGGAGGGTTCAACACTGAAGCTTTCTTT. Encoded protein: CSASGGGFNTEAFF.

This clonotype appeared a few times. The genes are TRBV20-1 and TRBJ2-1; possible D gene TRBD2, 6 bases. The CDR3 runs to 15 residues. The V and J ends lost 2 bases and 6 bases respectively, with 17 bases between them. The germline CDR1 and CDR2 sequences are DFQATT and SNEGSKA (reference sequence). CDR3 in amino acids: CSARLATSSINEQFF. The CDR3 coding sequence is TGCAGTGCTAGACTAGCGACCTCCTCGATCAATGAGCAGTTCTTC.

A few counts support this clonotype. The CDR3 here is CASSFLSTGRSSYNSPLHF. The CDR3 coding sequence is TGTGCCAGCAGTTTCCTCTCGACAGGCAGGAGCTCCTATAATTCACCCCTCCACTTT. The chain joins TRBV27 to TRBJ1-6; maybe TRBD1 (6 bases). Trimming pared 3 bases from V and 0 bases from J, leaving 18 bases between. Germline loops: CDR1 MNHEY, CDR2 SMNVEV (reference sequence). This CDR3 has 19 residues.

This sequence joins TRBV7-2 and TRBJ2-1, with D tentatively TRBD2 (6 bases). The V gene lost 1 base and the J gene lost 5 bases, with 15 bases spanning the gap. The germline CDR1 and CDR2 sequences are SGHTA and FQGNSA. The CDR3 is 16 residues long. The CDR3 nucleotides are TGTGCCAGCAGCTTAGTCGGGGGAGTTGGGCACAATGAGCAGTTCTTC. Translating gives CASSLVGGVGHNEQFF.

This clonotype was counted only a few times. This chain links TRBV19 with TRBJ1-2, with 7 bases lining up with TRBD1. The germline gives CDR1 LNHDA, CDR2 SQIVND (reference sequence). J lost 4 bases, V lost 5 bases, and 7 bases had no gene match. The CDR3 totals 14 residues. The CDR3 is CASSYAGTAYGYTF. Here the CDR3 DNA reads TGTGCCAGTAGTTACGCCGGGACAGCCTATGGCTACACCTTC.

About this clonotype: This could be a read error, since a much larger clone is one nucleotide away. J is TRBJ2-7 and V is TRBV15, with D possibly TRBD2 on 6 matching bases. The CDR3 contains 15 residues. Germline V gene lookup returns CDR1 LNHNV and CDR2 YYDKDF (reference sequence). Trimming removed 3 bases from V and 6 bases from J, with 18 bases in between. CDR3 coding DNA: TGTGCCACCAGCAGGGCTAAGGACATGGAGGGCGAGCAGTACTTC. Translation gives CATSRAKDMEGEQYF.

This clonotype was seen only a few times. The chain couples TRBV27 to TRBJ1-1; no reliable D call. The CDR3 runs 13 residues. Germline assignment: CDR1 MNHEY and CDR2 SMNVEV (reference sequence). Trimming pared 7 bases from V and 1 base from J, leaving 10 bases between. DNA for the CDR3: TGTGCCAGCAATTCAGGACGGAACACTGAAGCTTTCTTT. Its protein product is CASNSGRNTEAFF.

This clonotype has just a few counts. This chain links TRBV5-1 with TRBJ2-3, with D unclear. The V gene's germline CDR1 is SGHRS and CDR2 YFSETQ. Trimming pared 2 bases from V and 6 bases from J, leaving 10 bases between. CDR3 length: 13 amino acids. This CDR3 is CASSFSFEDTQYF. In DNA form, the CDR3 reads TGCGCCAGCAGCTTCTCGTTTGAGGATACGCAGTATTTT.

This rearrangement joins TRBV18 to TRBJ2-2; 7 bases align to TRBD1. CDR1 and CDR2 (germline): KGHSH, LQKENI. V was clipped by 4 bases and J by 4 bases; unmatched bases: 9. The CDR3 is 16 residues long. This CDR3 is CASSLLRDSITGELFF. In DNA form, the CDR3 reads TGTGCCAGCTCACTTCTCCGGGACAGCATCACCGGGGAGCTGTTTTTT.